Below are 3 T cell receptor beta chains sequenced from a single sample in a study of shared clonotypes between healthy human individuals. Repertoires were generated with immunoSEQ multiplex PCR, while TCRdb's copy carries only in-frame clones and drops some. The table records roughly 2,500,000 clones, 93% of them present only once. Input material: naive CD4+ T cells from PBMCs. Regarding subset: CD45RA+ positively selected. The receptors shown here come from a man between 18 and 35 years old in good health. Some clones in this sample may be carry-over from other donors' samples.

This rearrangement joins TRBV9 to TRBJ1-2, with 7 bases lining up with TRBD1. Germline V gene sequence: CDR1 SGDLS, CDR2 YYNGEE. V was clipped by 3 bases and J by 3 bases; unmatched bases: 5. The CDR3 spans 14 residues. This CDR3 reads CASSATGIHYGYTF. The CDR3 nucleotides read TGTGCCAGCAGCGCGACAGGGATTCACTATGGCTACACCTTC.

Comment on this clone: Additional DNA sequences in this sample encode the identical CDR3. This chain links TRBV7-9 with TRBJ2-3; D is uncertain. Trimming pared 5 bases from V and 0 bases from J, leaving 15 bases between. The CDR3 runs to 16 residues. Germline CDR1 reads SEHNR; CDR2 reads FQNEAQ (reference sequence). The CDR3 region has the DNA TGTGCCAGCAGCCCCGGACGGGCCTCGAGCACAGATACGCAGTATTTT. Residues: CASSPGRASSTDTQYF. The full variable domain, completed using reference TRBV7-9 and TRBJ2-3, is DTGVSQNPRHKITKRGQNVTFRCDPISEHNRLYWYRQTLGQGPEFLTYFQNEAQLEKSRLLSDRFSAERPKGSFSTLEIQRTEQGDSAMYLCASSPGRASSTDTQYFGPGTRLTVL.

The chain joins TRBV7-8 to TRBJ1-4; no definite D call. Germline assignment: CDR1 SGHVS and CDR2 FQNEAQ. The CDR3 is 18 residues long. Trimming shortened V by 2 bases and J by 3 bases, and 19 bases separated the two germline ends. The CDR3 sequence is CASSLMRLRPTPNEKLFF. The DNA for the CDR3 is TGTGCCAGCAGCTTAATGCGTCTGAGGCCGACGCCTAATGAAAAACTGTTTTTT.